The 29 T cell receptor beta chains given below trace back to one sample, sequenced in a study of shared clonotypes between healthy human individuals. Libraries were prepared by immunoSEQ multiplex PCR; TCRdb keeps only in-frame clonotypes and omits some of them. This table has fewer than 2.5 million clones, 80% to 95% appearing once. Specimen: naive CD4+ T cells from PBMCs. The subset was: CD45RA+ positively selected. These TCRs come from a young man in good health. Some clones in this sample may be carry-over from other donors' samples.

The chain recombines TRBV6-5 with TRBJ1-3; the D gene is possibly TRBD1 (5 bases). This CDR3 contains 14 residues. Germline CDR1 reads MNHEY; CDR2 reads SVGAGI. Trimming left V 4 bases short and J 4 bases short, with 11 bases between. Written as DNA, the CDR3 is TGTGCCAGCAGTTCCCCCGGGACCGGAAACACCATATATTTT. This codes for CASSSPGTGNTIYF.

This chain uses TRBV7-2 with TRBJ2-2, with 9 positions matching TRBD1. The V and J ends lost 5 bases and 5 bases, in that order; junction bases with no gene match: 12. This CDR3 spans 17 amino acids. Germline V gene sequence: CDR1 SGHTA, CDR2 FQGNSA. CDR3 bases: TGTGCCAGCAGCCCTACCGGGACAGGGCGAAGTACCGGGGAGCTGTTTTTT. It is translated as CASSPTGTGRSTGELFF.

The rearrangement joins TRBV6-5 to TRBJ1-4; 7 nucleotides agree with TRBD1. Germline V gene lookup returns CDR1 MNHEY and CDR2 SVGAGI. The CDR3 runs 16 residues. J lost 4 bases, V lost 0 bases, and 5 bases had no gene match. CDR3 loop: CASSYSWTGLNEKLFF. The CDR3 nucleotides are TGTGCCAGCAGTTACTCATGGACAGGTCTTAATGAAAAACTGTTTTTT.

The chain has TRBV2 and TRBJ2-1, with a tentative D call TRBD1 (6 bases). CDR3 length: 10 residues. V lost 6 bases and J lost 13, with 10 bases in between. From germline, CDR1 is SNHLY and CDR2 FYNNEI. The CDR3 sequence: CASRWTVQFF. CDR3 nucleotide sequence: TGTGCCAGCAGATGGACAGTTCAGTTCTTC.

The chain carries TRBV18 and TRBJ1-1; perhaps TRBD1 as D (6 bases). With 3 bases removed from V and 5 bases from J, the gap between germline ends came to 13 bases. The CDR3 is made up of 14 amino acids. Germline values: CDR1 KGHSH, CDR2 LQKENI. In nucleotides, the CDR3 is TGTGCCAGCTCACCGGGGGCCCCGCGGACTGAAGCTTTCTTT. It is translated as CASSPGAPRTEAFF. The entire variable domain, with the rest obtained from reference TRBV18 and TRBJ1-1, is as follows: NAGVMQNPRHLVRRRGQEARLRCSPMKGHSHVYWYRQLPEEGLKFMVYLQKENIIDESGMPKERFSAEFPKEGPSILRIQQVVRGDSAAYFCASSPGAPRTEAFFGQGTRLTVV.

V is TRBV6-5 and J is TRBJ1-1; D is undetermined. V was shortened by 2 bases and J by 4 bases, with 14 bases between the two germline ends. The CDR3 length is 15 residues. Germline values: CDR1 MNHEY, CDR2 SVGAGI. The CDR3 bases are TGTGCCAGCAGTTACGTCGTGGGGATTATCACTGAAGCTTTCTTT. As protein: CASSYVVGIITEAFF.

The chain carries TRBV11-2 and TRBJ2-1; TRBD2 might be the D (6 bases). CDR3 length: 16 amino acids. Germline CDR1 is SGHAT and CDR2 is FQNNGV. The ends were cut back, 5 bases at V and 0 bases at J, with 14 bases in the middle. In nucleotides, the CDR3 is TGTGCCAGCAGCCCCCCTAGCGAAACCTCCTACAATGAGCAGTTCTTC. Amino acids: CASSPPSETSYNEQFF.

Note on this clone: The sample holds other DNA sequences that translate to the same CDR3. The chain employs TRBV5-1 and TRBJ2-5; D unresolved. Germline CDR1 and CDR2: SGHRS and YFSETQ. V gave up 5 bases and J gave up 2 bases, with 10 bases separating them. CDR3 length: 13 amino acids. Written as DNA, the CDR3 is TGCGCCAGCAGTAGTCAGGCACAAGAGACCCAGTACTTC. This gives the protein CASSSQAQETQYF.

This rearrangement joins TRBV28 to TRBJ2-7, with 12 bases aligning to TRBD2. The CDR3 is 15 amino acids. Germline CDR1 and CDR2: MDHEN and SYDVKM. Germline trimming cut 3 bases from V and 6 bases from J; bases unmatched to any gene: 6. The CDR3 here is CASSFLAGGPSEQYF. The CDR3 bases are TGTGCCAGCAGTTTTCTAGCGGGAGGGCCTAGCGAGCAGTACTTC.

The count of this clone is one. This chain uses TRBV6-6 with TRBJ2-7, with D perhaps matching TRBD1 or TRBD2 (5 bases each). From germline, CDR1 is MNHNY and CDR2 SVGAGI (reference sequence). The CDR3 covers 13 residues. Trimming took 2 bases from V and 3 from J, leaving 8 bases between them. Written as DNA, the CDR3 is TGTGCCAGCAGTTACGGGGACCTCTACGAGCAGTACTTC. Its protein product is CASSYGDLYEQYF.

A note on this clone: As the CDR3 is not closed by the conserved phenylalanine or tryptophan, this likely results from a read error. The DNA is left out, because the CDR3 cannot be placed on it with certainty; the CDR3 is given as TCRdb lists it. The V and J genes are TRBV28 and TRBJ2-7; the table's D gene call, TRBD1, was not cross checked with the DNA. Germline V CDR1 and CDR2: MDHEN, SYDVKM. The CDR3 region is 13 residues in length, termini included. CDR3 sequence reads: CASSLSPGTGWDI.

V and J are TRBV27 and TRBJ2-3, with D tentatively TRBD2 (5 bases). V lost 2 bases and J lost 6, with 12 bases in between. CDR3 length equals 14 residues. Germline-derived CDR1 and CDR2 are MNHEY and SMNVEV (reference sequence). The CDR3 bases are TGTGCCAGCAGTTTAGGGGAACGCGGGGATACGCAGTATTTT. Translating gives CASSLGERGDTQYF.

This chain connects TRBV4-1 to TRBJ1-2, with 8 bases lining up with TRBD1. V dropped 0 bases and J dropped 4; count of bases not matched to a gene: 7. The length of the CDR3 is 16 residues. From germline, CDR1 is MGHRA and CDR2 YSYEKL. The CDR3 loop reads CASSQDPGQAFYGYTF. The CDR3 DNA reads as TGCGCCAGCAGCCAAGATCCGGGACAGGCGTTCTATGGCTACACCTTC.

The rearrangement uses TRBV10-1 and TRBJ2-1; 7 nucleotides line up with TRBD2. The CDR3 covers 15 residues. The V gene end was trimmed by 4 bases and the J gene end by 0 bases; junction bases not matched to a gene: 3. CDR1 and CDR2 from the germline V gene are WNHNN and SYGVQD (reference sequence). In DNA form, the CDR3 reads TGCGCCAGCAGTGCGGGAGGCGGCTCCTACAATGAGCAGTTCTTC. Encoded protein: CASSAGGGSYNEQFF.

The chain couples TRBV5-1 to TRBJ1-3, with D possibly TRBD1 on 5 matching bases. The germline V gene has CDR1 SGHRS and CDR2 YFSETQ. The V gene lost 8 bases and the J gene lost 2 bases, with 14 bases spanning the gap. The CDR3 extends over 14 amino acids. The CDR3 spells CASGQGATGNTIYF. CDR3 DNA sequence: TGCGCCAGTGGGCAGGGTGCTACTGGAAACACCATATATTTT.

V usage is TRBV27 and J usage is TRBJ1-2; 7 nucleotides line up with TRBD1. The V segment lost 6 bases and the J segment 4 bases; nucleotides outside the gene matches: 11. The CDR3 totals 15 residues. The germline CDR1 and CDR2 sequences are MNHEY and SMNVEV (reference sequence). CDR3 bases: TGTGCCAGCAGGCGAGAGGGAGGGGGCGGCTATGGCTACACCTTC. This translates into CASRREGGGGYGYTF.

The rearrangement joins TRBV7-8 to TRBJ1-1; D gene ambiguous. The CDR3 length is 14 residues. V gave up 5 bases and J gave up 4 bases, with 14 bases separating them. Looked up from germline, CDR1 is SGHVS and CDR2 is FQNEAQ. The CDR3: CASSPTRGSTEAFF. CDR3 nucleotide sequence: TGTGCCAGCAGCCCTACCCGGGGTTCCACTGAAGCTTTCTTT.

CDR3: CASSLSGGPRGYTF. DNA for the CDR3: TGTGCCAGCAGTTTATCGGGGGGGCCTAGAGGCTACACCTTC. The chain joins TRBV27 to TRBJ1-2, with D possibly TRBD1 on 6 matching bases. The CDR3 has 14 amino acids. Germline V gene lookup returns CDR1 MNHEY and CDR2 SMNVEV (reference sequence). Deletions cut 0 bases from V and 8 bases from J, with 13 bases between.

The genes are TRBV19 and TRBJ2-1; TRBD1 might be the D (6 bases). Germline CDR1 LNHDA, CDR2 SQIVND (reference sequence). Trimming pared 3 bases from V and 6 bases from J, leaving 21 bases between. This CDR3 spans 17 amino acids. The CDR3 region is CASSMGWETGRSNEQFF. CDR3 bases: TGTGCCAGTAGTATGGGCTGGGAGACAGGAAGGTCCAATGAGCAGTTCTTC. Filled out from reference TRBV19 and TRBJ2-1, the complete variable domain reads DGGITQSPKYLFRKEGQNVTLSCEQNLNHDAMYWYRQDPGQGLRLIYYSQIVNDFQKGDIAEGYSVSREKKESFPLTVTSAQKNPTAFYLCASSMGWETGRSNEQFFGPGTRLTVL.

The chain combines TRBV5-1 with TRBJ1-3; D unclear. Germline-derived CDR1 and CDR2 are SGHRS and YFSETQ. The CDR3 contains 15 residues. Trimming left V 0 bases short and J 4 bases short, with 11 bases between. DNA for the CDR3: TGCGCCAGCAGCTTGGGCACTACGGAGGGAAACACCATATATTTT. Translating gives CASSLGTTEGNTIYF.

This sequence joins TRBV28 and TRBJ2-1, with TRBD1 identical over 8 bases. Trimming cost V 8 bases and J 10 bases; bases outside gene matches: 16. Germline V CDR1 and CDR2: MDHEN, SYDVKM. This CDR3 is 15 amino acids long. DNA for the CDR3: TGTGCCAGCGGTCGACCGGGACAGGCGGCACGGGAGCAGTTCTTC. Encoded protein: CASGRPGQAAREQFF.

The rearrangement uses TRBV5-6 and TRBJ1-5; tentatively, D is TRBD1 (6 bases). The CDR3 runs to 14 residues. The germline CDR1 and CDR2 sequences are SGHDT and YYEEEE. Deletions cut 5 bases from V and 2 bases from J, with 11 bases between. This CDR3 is CASSHRARNQPQHF. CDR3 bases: TGTGCCAGCAGTCACAGGGCTCGCAATCAGCCCCAGCATTTT.

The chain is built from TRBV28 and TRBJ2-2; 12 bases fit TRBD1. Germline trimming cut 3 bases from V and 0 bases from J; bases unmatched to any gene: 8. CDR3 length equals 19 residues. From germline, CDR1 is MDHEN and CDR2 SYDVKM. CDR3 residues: CASSFLGQGAQPNTGELFF. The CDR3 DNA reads TGTGCCAGCAGTTTCTTGGGACAGGGGGCCCAACCGAACACCGGGGAGCTGTTTTTT.

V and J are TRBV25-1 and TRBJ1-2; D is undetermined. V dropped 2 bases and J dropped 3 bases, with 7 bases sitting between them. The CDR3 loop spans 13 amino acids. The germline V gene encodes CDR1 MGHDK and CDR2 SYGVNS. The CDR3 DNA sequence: TGTGCCAGCAGTGAAGTCAGCGACTATGGCTACACCTTC. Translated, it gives CASSEVSDYGYTF.

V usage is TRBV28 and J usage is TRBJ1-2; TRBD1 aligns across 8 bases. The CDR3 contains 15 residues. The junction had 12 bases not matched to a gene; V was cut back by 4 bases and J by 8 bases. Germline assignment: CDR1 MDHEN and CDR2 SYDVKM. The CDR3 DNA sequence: TGTGCCAGCAGTTGGAGGGACAGGCCCGGCTCGGGCTACACCTTC. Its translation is CASSWRDRPGSGYTF.

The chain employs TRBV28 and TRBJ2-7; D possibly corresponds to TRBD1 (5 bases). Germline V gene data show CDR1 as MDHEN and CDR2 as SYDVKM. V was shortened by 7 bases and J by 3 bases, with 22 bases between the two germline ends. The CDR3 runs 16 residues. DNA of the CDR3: TGTGCCAGCAATTCACGACCTGGGGCAGTCAGCTACGAGCAGTACTTC. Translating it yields CASNSRPGAVSYEQYF.

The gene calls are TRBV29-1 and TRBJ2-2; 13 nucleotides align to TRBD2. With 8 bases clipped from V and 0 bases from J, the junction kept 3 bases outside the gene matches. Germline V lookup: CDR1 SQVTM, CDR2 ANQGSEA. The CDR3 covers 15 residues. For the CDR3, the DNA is TGCAGCACCGGGACTAGCGGGACGAACACCGGGGAGCTGTTTTTT. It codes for CSTGTSGTNTGELFF.

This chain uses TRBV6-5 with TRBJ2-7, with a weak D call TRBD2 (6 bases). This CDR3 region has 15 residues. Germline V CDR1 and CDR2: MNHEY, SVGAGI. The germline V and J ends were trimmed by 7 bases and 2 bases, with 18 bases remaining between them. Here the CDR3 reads CASTLNRGMTYEQYF. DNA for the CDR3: TGTGCCAGCACCCTGAACCGCGGGATGACCTACGAGCAGTACTTC.

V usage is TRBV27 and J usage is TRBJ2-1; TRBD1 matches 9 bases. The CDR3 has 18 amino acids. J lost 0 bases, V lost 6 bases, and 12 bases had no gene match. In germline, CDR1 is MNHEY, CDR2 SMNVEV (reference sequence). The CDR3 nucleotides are TGTGCCAGCAGATCCGGGACAGGGAGGTCAAGCTCCTACAATGAGCAGTTCTTC. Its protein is CASRSGTGRSSSYNEQFF.